Sequencing of this T cell receptor (beta chain) was carried out in a study of blood T cell repertoires in COVID-19. Repertoires were generated with immunoSEQ multiplex PCR, while TCRdb's copy carries only in-frame clones and drops some. Among roughly 250,000 clones listed, approximately 83% were seen once. Sequencing was performed on PBMCs or T cells enriched from blood (not recorded which). The TCR comes from a woman aged 40 to 49 who had been exposed to COVID-19.

The CDR3 DNA sequence: TGCGCCAGCAGCTTGGAAACTAGCGGGGGCTCCTACGAGCAGTACTTC. It encodes CASSLETSGGSYEQYF. The rearrangement links TRBV5-1 to TRBJ2-7; 11 bases map to TRBD2. V dropped 0 bases and J dropped 0; count of bases not matched to a gene: 2. The germline CDR1 and CDR2 sequences are SGHRS and YFSETQ. The CDR3 spans 16 residues.